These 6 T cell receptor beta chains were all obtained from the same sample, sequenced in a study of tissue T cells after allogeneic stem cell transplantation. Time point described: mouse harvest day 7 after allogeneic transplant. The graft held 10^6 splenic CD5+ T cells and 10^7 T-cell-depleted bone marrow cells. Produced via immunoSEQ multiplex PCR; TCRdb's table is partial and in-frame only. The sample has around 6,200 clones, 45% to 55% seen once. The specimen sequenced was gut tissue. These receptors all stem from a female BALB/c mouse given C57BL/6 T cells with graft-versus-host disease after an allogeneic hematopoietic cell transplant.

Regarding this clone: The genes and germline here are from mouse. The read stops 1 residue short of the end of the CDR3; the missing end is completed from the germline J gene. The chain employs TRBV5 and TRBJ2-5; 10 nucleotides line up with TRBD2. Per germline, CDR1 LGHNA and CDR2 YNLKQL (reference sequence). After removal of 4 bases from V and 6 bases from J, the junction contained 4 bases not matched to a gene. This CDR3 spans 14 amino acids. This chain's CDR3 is CASSPRLGGDTQYF. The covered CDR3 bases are TGTGCCAGCAGCCCTCGACTGGGGGGTGACACCCAGTAC.

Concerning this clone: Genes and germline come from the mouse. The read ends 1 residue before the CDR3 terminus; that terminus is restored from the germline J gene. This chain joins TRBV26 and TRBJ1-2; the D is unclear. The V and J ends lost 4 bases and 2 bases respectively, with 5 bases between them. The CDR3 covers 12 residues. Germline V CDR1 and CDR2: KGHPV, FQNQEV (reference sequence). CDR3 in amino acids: CASSPYNSDYTF. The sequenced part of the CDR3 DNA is TGTGCCAGCAGTCCCTATAACTCCGACTACACC.

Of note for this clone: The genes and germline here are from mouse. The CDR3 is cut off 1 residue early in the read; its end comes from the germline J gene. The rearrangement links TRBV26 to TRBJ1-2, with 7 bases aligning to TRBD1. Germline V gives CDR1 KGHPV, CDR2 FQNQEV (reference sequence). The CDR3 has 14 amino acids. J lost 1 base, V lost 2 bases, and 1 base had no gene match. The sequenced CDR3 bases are TGTGCCAGCAGTCTGAACAGGGGAAACTCCGACTACACC. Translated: CASSLNRGNSDYT. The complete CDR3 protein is CASSLNRGNSDYTF.

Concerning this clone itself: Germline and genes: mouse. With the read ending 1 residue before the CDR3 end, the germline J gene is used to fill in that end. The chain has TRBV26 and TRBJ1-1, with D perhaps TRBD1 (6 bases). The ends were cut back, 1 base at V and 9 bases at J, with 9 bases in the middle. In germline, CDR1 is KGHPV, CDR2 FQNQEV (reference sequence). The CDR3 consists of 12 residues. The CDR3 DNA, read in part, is TGTGCCAGCAGTCTGTGGGGGGCAAAAGTCTTC. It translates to CASSLWGAKVF. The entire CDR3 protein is CASSLWGAKVFF.

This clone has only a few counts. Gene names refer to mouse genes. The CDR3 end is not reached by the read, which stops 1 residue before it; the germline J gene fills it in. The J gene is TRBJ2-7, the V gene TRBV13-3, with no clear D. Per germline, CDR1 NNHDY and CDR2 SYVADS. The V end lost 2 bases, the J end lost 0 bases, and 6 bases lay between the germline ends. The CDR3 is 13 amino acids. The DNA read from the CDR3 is TGTGCCAGCAGTGACCTTAGCTCCTATGAACAGTAC. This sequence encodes CASSDLSSYEQY. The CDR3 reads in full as CASSDLSSYEQYF.

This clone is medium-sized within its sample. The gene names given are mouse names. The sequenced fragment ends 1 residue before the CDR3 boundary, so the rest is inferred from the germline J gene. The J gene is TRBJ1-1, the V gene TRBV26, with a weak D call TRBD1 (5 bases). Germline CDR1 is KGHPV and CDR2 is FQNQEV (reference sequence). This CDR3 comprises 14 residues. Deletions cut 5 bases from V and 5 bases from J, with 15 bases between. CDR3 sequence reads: CASSSTRGRTEVFF. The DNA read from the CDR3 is TGTGCCAGCAGTAGCACGAGGGGCAGAACAGAAGTCTTC.